The clone carrying this TCR beta chain occurred many times. The record originates from a study of T cells after yellow fever vaccination. In the study overall: Preparation of the low-cell-number fractions used SMART-Seq v4 Ultra Low Input.

TCRdb re-analysed the 5' RACE reads in MiXCR, keeping a single row per CDR3 protein. The sample carries about 210,000 distinct CDR3 sequences, 5.5% to 8.5% recorded once. Sequenced here: CD4+ T cells sorted from PBMCs, sampled on the day of the yellow fever booster vaccination. The TCR originated in a man aged 25 to 45 who received the YFV17D yellow fever vaccine.

CDR3 protein: CASSRELEQFF. CDR3 nucleotide sequence: TGTGCCAGCAGTCGTGAGCTGGAGCAGTTCTTC. V and J are TRBV28 and TRBJ2-1; D is undetermined. V lost 5 bases and J lost 10, with 9 bases in between. This CDR3 has 11 residues. The V gene's germline CDR1 is MDHEN and CDR2 SYDVKM.